The 28 T cell receptor beta chains reported below all come from one sample, sequenced in a study of early T cells in non-severe SARS-CoV-2 infection. TCRdb called the 5' RACE reads again in MiXCR, with one record for every CDR3 protein. The table lists approximately 27,000 distinct CDR3 sequences, 5.8% of them singletons. Material: whole blood. These receptors were taken from an adult who was a healthcare worker with PCR-confirmed SARS-CoV-2 infection or an uninfected control (not recorded which).

V is TRBV4-2 and J is TRBJ1-2; D not certain. V was shortened by 1 base and J by 4 bases, with 22 bases between the two germline ends. This CDR3 spans 18 amino acids. The germline V gene encodes CDR1 LGHNA and CDR2 YNFKEQ. The CDR3 nucleotides read TGTGCCAGCAGCCAAGTAAACCCCCCGACCCTAGGGCCCTATGGCTACACCTTC. Protein product: CASSQVNPPTLGPYGYTF.

This clonotype was detected ten times or more. This sequence joins TRBV12-3 or TRBV12-4 and TRBJ1-5; 10 bases fit TRBD1. The length of the CDR3 is 17 residues. V dropped 7 bases and J dropped 6; count of bases not matched to a gene: 15. CDR3 DNA sequence: TGTGCCAGCACCAATATTCGGACAGGGGGGAAGCGTCAGCCCCAGCATTTT. Translating gives CASTNIRTGGKRQPQHF.

CDR3 sequence: CASSAPSGNSYNEQFF. DNA of the CDR3: TGTGCCAGCAGTGCCCCAAGCGGGAACTCCTACAATGAGCAGTTCTTC. The chain has TRBV6-1 and TRBJ2-1; 7 nucleotides match TRBD2. The CDR3 sequence is 16 residues long. The germline V gene has CDR1 MNHNS and CDR2 SASEGT. J gave up 0 bases and V 4 bases, and 6 bases lay outside the gene matches.

This clonotype is deemed medium-sized. CDR3 bases: TGTGCCAGCAGACCGGGACAGGCTCATTATGGCTACACCTTC. It yields the protein CASRPGQAHYGYTF. The rearrangement joins TRBV6-5 to TRBJ1-2, with 8 bases lining up with TRBD1. Germline V gene data show CDR1 as MNHEY and CDR2 as SVGAGI. The CDR3 has 14 residues. After removal of 6 bases from V and 5 bases from J, the junction contained 8 bases not matched to a gene.

At least ten counts were recorded for this clonotype. The genes are TRBV6-5 and TRBJ2-7; 7 nucleotides line up with TRBD1. The V gene's germline CDR1 is MNHEY and CDR2 SVGAGI. V trimming: 8 bases; J trimming: 5 bases; junction bases outside the gene matches: 12. This CDR3 has 14 amino acids. The CDR3 spells CASGKQGPDNEQYF. Here the CDR3 DNA reads TGTGCCAGCGGAAAACAGGGGCCTGACAACGAGCAGTACTTC.

The chain's CDR3 is CAIPWGYRVRGVGTEAFF. The CDR3 DNA reads as TGTGCCATTCCTTGGGGTTACAGGGTAAGAGGGGTTGGCACTGAAGCTTTCTTT. The chain uses TRBV2 and TRBJ1-1; tentative D call: TRBD1 (6 bases). Germline V gives CDR1 SNHLY, CDR2 FYNNEI. The CDR3 contains 18 residues. V was trimmed by 10 bases and J by 4 bases, leaving 31 bases between them. Supplemented by reference TRBV2 and TRBJ1-1, the full variable domain reads EPEVTQTPSHQVTQMGQEVILRCVPISNHLYFYWYRQILGQKVEFLVSFYNNEISEKSEIFDDQFSVERPDGSNFTLKIRSTKLEDSAMYFCAIPWGYRVRGVGTEAFFGQGTRLTVV.

Ten or more counts support this clonotype. This chain links TRBV6-1 with TRBJ2-2; TRBD2 is a possible D gene (5 bases). There are 14 residues in the CDR3. Germline CDR1 reads MNHNS; CDR2 reads SASEGT. V dropped 7 bases and J dropped 0 bases, with 9 bases sitting between them. CDR3 amino acids: CASKTGTNTGELFF. The DNA for the CDR3 is TGTGCCAGCAAAACCGGGACGAACACCGGGGAGCTGTTTTTT.

In this sample, this clonotype turned up many times. The gene calls are TRBV28 and TRBJ2-1, with D unclear. Trimming stripped 6 bases from V and 2 bases from J, with 14 bases between. The CDR3 runs to 15 residues. The V gene's germline CDR1 is MDHEN and CDR2 SYDVKM. CDR3 protein: CASRDPKEAYNEQFF. The CDR3 DNA follows: TGTGCCAGCAGGGATCCAAAGGAAGCCTACAATGAGCAGTTCTTC.

This clonotype was picked up many times. The genes are TRBV2 and TRBJ2-5; perhaps TRBD2 as D (6 bases). The length of the CDR3 is 12 residues. The ends were cut back, 5 bases at V and 5 bases at J, with 9 bases in the middle. Germline V CDR1 and CDR2: SNHLY, FYNNEI. The CDR3 spells CASSRLAETQYF. For the CDR3, the DNA is TGTGCCAGCAGTCGTCTAGCGGAGACCCAGTACTTC.

This clonotype was recorded many times. The chain joins TRBV6-6 to TRBJ2-3; D may be TRBD1 or TRBD2 (6 bases each). Trimming shortened V by 6 bases and J by 7 bases, and 17 bases separated the two germline ends. The CDR3 has 14 amino acids. Germline values: CDR1 MNHNY, CDR2 SVGAGI (reference sequence). CDR3 in DNA: TGTGCCAGCAGAAAAGAAGGGGGGAGGAATACGCAGTATTTT. It yields the protein CASRKEGGRNTQYF.

V gene TRBV7-8 combines with J gene TRBJ2-3, with 11 bases fitting TRBD2. The V segment lost 4 bases and the J segment 0 bases; nucleotides outside the gene matches: 6. The germline gives CDR1 SGHVS, CDR2 FQNEAQ. The CDR3 loop spans 17 amino acids. CDR3 amino acids: CASSSGLAGLSTDTQYF. CDR3 nucleotide sequence: TGTGCCAGCAGCTCTGGACTAGCGGGTCTTAGCACAGATACGCAGTATTTT.

Turning to this clonotype: This sequence is one base from a far larger clone and is likely a read error. This chain uses TRBV7-2 with TRBJ2-3; D call uncertain. The J call is in doubt because the DNA end fits TRBJ1-5 better. The length of the CDR3 is 12 residues. Germline V gives CDR1 SGHTA, CDR2 FQGNSA. In nucleotides, the CDR3 is TGTGCCAGCAGCTTGAGCACAGATACGCAGCATTTT. Protein product: CASSLSTDTQHF.

Ten or more counts support this clonotype. J is TRBJ2-7 and V is TRBV27, with 8 positions matching TRBD1. Germline V lookup: CDR1 MNHEY, CDR2 SMNVEV (reference sequence). V was pared by 3 bases and J by 4 bases, with 20 bases of the junction left unmatched. The CDR3 has 19 residues. CDR3: CASSFYPGTGRPISYEQYF. The CDR3 region has the DNA TGTGCCAGCAGTTTTTACCCCGGGACAGGCCGTCCTATATCATACGAGCAGTACTTC.

The table lists this clonotype with a few counts. The chain is built from TRBV5-1 and TRBJ2-3, with TRBD1 identical over 7 bases. CDR3 size: 15 residues. Germline V gene data show CDR1 as SGHRS and CDR2 as YFSETQ. J gave up 6 bases and V 1 base, and 8 bases lay outside the gene matches. CDR3 DNA: TGCGCCAGCAGCTTGACGGACAGGCTCTTCGATACGCAGTATTTT. Amino acids: CASSLTDRLFDTQYF.

This clonotype was counted ten times or more. The chain recombines TRBV11-3 with TRBJ1-4; D uncertain. V lost 0 bases, J lost 0 bases, and 8 bases lay in between. The CDR3 length is 16 residues. Per the germline V gene, CDR1 is SGHNT and CDR2 is YENEEA. CDR3 loop: CASSLESIATNEKLFF. In nucleotides, the CDR3 is TGTGCCAGCAGCTTAGAGTCCATCGCAACTAATGAAAAACTGTTTTTT.

A remark on this clonotype: A much bigger clone sits one base away, suggesting this may be a read error. This chain uses TRBV6-2 or TRBV6-3 with TRBJ2-3; D possibly corresponds to TRBD1 (6 bases). Germline lookup yields CDR1 MNHEY and CDR2 SVGEGT. The CDR3 sequence is 14 residues long. CDR3: CASSSSRGTDTQFF. CDR3 DNA sequence: TGTGCCAGCAGTTCAAGCAGGGGAACAGATACGCAGTTTTTT.

This clonotype came up many times. The chain employs TRBV6-5 and TRBJ1-1; TRBD1 matches at 7 bases. This CDR3 comprises 14 residues. Trimming cost V 5 bases and J 3 bases; bases outside gene matches: 6. From germline, CDR1 is MNHEY and CDR2 SVGAGI. For the CDR3, the DNA is TGTGCCAGCAGTGCGGGACAGCAGGACACTGAAGCTTTCTTT. Protein: CASSAGQQDTEAFF.

This clonotype was seen many times. One end of the junction fails to match germline, which may point to a read error. This sequence joins TRBV12-3 or TRBV12-4 and TRBJ2-1; D is tentatively TRBD1 or TRBD2 (6 bases each). The CDR3 spans 14 residues. CDR3 sequence reads: CASTLGGSYNEQFF. CDR3 bases: TGTGCCAGCACTTTAGGGGGGTCCTACAATGAGCAGTTCTTC.

A single count supports this clonotype. The rearrangement uses TRBV5-4 and TRBJ1-2; D not certain. The CDR3 has 15 amino acids. Germline V lookup: CDR1 SGHNT, CDR2 YYREEE (reference sequence). The germline V and J ends were trimmed by 3 bases and 1 base, with 13 bases remaining between them. The CDR3 loop is CASSSGLGSNYGYTF. In DNA, the CDR3 is TGTGCCAGCAGCTCTGGACTGGGCAGTAACTATGGCTACACCTTC.

This clonotype was observed many times. The rearrangement uses TRBV7-2 and TRBJ2-7; 7 positions agree with TRBD1. Trimming at V came to 6 bases and at J to 11 bases, leaving 16 bases not matched to a gene. The germline gives CDR1 SGHTA, CDR2 FQGNSA. CDR3 length: 14 amino acids. This CDR3 is CASSFSERSGQKYF. The CDR3 DNA reads as TGTGCCAGCAGTTTCAGTGAACGATCGGGACAGAAGTACTTC.

This clonotype appeared many times. The J gene is TRBJ1-2, the V gene TRBV5-6; a possible D gene is TRBD1 (5 bases). Between the trimmed V and J ends, which lost 5 bases and 3 bases, there was a span of 32 bases. Germline V gene sequence: CDR1 SGHDT, CDR2 YYEEEE. CDR3 length: 20 residues. Here the CDR3 reads CASSPRQKGPGGEEDYGYTF. As DNA, the CDR3 is TGTGCCAGCAGTCCACGACAGAAGGGGCCAGGCGGGGAAGAGGACTATGGCTACACCTTC.

This clonotype occurred many times. This rearrangement joins TRBV12-3 or TRBV12-4 to TRBJ2-7, with 8 bases lining up with TRBD2. The CDR3 sequence is 15 residues long. J gave up 3 bases and V 4 bases, and 8 bases lay outside the gene matches. Here the CDR3 reads CASSSGLARLYEQYF. The DNA for the CDR3 is TGTGCCAGCAGTTCCGGACTAGCTCGTCTCTACGAGCAGTACTTC.

The chain employs TRBV28 and TRBJ2-7; D remains ambiguous. The length of the CDR3 is 16 residues. Trimming stripped 2 bases from V and 0 bases from J, with 14 bases between. Germline CDR1 and CDR2: MDHEN and SYDVKM. The CDR3 here is CASSLNPRISSYEQYF. The CDR3 nucleotides read TGTGCCAGCAGTTTAAACCCGAGGATTAGCTCCTACGAGCAGTACTTC.

This clonotype was seen repeatedly, ten times or more. The V gene is TRBV20-1, the J gene TRBJ2-5; 11 nucleotides match TRBD2. The junction had 12 bases not matched to a gene; V was cut back by 3 bases and J by 3 bases. The germline gives CDR1 DFQATT, CDR2 SNEGSKA (reference sequence). The CDR3 loop spans 17 amino acids. CDR3 sequence reads: CSASWGSSGRDKETQYF. The CDR3 coding sequence is TGCAGTGCTAGCTGGGGAAGTAGCGGGAGGGATAAAGAGACCCAGTACTTC.

The table lists this clonotype with many counts. This sequence joins TRBV6-2 or TRBV6-3 and TRBJ1-5; D unresolved. Trimming removed 8 bases at V and 2 bases at J, with 13 bases between. From germline, CDR1 is MNHEY and CDR2 SVGEGT. The CDR3 contains 14 residues. DNA for the CDR3: TGTGCCAGCGACATGGGCGGGGGCAATCAGCCCCAGCATTTT. Translating gives CASDMGGGNQPQHF.

This clonotype was found many times. This chain joins TRBV7-3 and TRBJ2-1; a possible D gene is TRBD2 (6 bases). The CDR3 is made up of 16 amino acids. The V gene's germline CDR1 is SGHTA and CDR2 FQGTGA. Trimming pared 1 base from V and 0 bases from J, leaving 10 bases between. CDR3 sequence: CASSLRGGNSYNEQFF. DNA of the CDR3: TGTGCCAGCAGCTTAAGGGGCGGGAACTCCTACAATGAGCAGTTCTTC.

As to this clonotype: It may be a read error: a sequence one base away is much more abundant. J is TRBJ2-7 and V is TRBV5-1; a weak D match, TRBD2 (6 bases). The CDR3 is made up of 15 amino acids. V was clipped by 0 bases and J by 6 bases, with 16 bases between them. Germline loops: CDR1 SGHRS, CDR2 YFSETQ. The CDR3 DNA follows: TGCGCCAGCAGCTTGGTCTACGACGGGAGTAGCGAGCAGTACTTC. It translates to CASSLVYDGSSEQYF.

This clonotype was counted many times. The chain combines TRBV20-1 with TRBJ1-1, with D hard to call. The CDR3 covers 12 residues. CDR1 and CDR2 from the germline V gene are DFQATT and SNEGSKA (reference sequence). V lost 0 bases and J 10 bases, leaving 12 bases between the germline ends. CDR3 nucleotide sequence: TGCAGTGCTAGAGATAAGGGATTCGTAGCTTTCTTT. As protein: CSARDKGFVAFF.